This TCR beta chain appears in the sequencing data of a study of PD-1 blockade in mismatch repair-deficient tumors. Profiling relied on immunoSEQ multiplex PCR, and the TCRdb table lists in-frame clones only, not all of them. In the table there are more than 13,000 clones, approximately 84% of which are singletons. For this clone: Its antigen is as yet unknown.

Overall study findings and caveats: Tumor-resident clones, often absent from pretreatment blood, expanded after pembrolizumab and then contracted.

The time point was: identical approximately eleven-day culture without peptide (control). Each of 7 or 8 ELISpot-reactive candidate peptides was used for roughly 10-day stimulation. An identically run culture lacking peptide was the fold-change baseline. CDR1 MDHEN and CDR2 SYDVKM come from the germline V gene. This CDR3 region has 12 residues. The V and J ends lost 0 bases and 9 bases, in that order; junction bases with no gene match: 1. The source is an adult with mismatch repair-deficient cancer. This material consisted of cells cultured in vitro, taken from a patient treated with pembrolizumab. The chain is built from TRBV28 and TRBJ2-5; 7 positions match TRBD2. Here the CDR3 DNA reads TGTGCCAGCAGTTTATGGGCGGGGGCCCAGTACTTC. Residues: CASSLWAGAQYF.